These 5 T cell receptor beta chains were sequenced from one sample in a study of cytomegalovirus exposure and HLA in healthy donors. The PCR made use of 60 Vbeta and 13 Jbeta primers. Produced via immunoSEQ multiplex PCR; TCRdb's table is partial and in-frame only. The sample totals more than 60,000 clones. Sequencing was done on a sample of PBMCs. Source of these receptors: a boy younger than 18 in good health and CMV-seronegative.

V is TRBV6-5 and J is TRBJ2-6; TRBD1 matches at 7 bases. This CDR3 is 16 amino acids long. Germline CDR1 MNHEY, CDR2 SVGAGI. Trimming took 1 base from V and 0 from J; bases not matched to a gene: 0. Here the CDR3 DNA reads TGTGCCAGCAGTTACTGGGACAGCTCTGGGGCCAACGTCCTGACTTTC. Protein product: CASSYWDSSGANVLTF.

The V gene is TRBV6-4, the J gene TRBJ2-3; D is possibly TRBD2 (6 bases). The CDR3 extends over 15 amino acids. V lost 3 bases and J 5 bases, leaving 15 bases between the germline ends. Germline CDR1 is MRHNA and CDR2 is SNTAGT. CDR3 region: CASSEGGGGVDTQYF. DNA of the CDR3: TGTGCCAGCAGTGAAGGCGGAGGAGGGGTAGATACGCAGTATTTT.

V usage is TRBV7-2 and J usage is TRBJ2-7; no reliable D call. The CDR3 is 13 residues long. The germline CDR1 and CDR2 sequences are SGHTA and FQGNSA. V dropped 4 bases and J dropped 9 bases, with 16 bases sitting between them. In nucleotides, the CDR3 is TGTGCCAGCAGCTCTTACAGTTTGGAATGGCAGTACTTC. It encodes CASSSYSLEWQYF.

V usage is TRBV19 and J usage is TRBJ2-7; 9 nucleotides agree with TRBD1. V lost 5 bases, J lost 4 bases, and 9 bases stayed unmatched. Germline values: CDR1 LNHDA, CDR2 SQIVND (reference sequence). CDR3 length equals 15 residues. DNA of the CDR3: TGTGCCAGTAGTGCCGGGACAGGGAATAGTTACGAGCAGTACTTC. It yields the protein CASSAGTGNSYEQYF.

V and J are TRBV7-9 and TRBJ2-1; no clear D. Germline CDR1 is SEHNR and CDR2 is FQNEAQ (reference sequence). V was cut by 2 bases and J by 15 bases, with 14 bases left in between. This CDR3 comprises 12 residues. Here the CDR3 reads CASSLNIQVLFF. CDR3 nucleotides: TGTGCCAGCAGCTTAAATATCCAGGTTTTGTTCTTC. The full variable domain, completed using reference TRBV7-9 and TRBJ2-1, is DTGVSQNPRHKITKRGQNVTFRCDPISEHNRLYWYRQTLGQGPEFLTYFQNEAQLEKSRLLSDRFSAERPKGSFSTLEIQRTEQGDSAMYLCASSLNIQVLFFGPGTRLTVL.